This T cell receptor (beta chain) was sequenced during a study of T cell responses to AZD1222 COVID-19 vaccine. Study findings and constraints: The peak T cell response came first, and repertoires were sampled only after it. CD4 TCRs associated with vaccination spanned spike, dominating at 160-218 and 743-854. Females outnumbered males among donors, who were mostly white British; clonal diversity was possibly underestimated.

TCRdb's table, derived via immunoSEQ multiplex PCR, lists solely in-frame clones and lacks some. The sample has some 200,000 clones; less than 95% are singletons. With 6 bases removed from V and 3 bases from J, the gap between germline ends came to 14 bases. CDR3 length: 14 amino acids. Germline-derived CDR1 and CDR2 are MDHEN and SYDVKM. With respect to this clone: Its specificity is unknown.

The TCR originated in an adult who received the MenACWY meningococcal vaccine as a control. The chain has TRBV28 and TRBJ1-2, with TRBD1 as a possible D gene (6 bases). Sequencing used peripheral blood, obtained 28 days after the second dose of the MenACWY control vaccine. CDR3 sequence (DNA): TGTGCCAGCAGGGCTCCAGGGGTTTACTATGGCTACACCTTC. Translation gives CASRAPGVYYGYTF.